This entry describes one TCR beta chain. The antigen this receptor binds is unknown. Within one base of it there is no much larger clone, and no base qualities were kept. From cysteine to phenylalanine, the CDR3 is 17 amino acids long. The sequence is cut down to CDR3 DNA, 51 bases in frame from base 1. From a lookup of the germline V gene (reference sequence), CDR1 and CDR2 are DFQATT and SNEGSKA. Between the V and J ends, shortened by 3 bases and 3 bases respectively, the junction contains 22 bases. TCRdb names Illumina HiSeq 2500 as the instrument used. Quantitative 5'-RACE with molecular barcodes was the method used to prepare the TCR beta libraries. Per the source publication's procedure: Disease-linked TCR variants were identified with a new computational method built on a probabilistic model of VDJ rearrangement. Clones were called with MiXCR by TCRdb after fastp trimmed the public reads at Q25, and only in-frame beta chains were retained. Each entry is one CDR3 protein sequence, shown with its most common DNA and genes. Clone size and V and J calls follow TCRdb, not the original study. For this sample there are 750,000 to 850,000 distinct CDR3 sequences; approximately 12% appear just once. The biggest ten clones account for roughly 0.51% of the sample.

This specimen belongs to a study of CD8 T cells in ankylosing spondylitis (dated by TCRdb to 2016 to 2017). At the level of the whole study: The study set out to find disease-linked TCR variants by profiling T cell receptor beta repertoires in ankylosing spondylitis patients and healthy donors. The full study cohort was made up of approximately 27 ankylosing spondylitis patients and roughly 100 healthy donors. Peripheral blood was sampled, and synovial fluid was also collected from ankylosing spondylitis patients. The full study reports these points: The disease-linked clones were reported as significantly enriched in matched synovial fluid samples from ankylosing spondylitis patients. Blood from ankylosing spondylitis patients appeared to be characterized by a TCR beta motif composed of about 8 highly homologous amino acid variants. Some motif variants were previously reported in synovial fluid and blood of reactive arthritis patients, suggesting common disease-initiation mechanisms. The disease-linked clones showed a CD8+ phenotype and occurred at relatively low frequencies in peripheral blood.

Sequenced material: blood, either unsorted or a sorted T cell fraction (not recorded which). Rearrangement joined TRBV20-1 to TRBJ2-3; no D gene is confidently identified. The receptor's source is a male donor with ankylosing spondylitis. The CDR3 protein sequence reads: CSASHFIRLARTDTQYF. The DNA sequence is as follows: TGCAGTGCTAGCCACTTTATCCGCTTAGCCAGGACAGATACGCAGTATTTT.